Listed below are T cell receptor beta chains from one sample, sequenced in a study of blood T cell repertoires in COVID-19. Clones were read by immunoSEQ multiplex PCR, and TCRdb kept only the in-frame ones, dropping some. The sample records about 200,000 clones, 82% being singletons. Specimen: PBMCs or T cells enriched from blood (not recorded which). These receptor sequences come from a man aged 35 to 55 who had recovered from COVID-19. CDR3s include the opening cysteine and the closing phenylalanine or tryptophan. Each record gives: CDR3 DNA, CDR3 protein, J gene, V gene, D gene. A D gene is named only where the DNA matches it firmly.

cdr3_nt: TGTGCCAGCACCTCGATGGGGCTGGAGGGAATTACAGATACGCAGTATTTT
cdr3_aa: CASTSMGLEGITDTQYF
j_call: TRBJ2-3
v_call: TRBV9
d_call: NA

cdr3_nt: TGTGCCAGCTCACCACGACTAGCGGACTACAATGAGCAGTTCTTC
cdr3_aa: CASSPRLADYNEQFF
j_call: TRBJ2-1
v_call: TRBV18
d_call: TRBD2

cdr3_nt: TGTGCCAGTAGCGACCTCGGGGACAGGGTGGCTGAAGCTTTCTTT
cdr3_aa: CASSDLGDRVAEAFF
j_call: TRBJ1-1
v_call: TRBV19
d_call: TRBD1

cdr3_nt: TGTGCCACCAGCAGAGATCGGGAGGTCAATGAAAAACTGTTTTTT
cdr3_aa: CATSRDREVNEKLFF
j_call: TRBJ1-4
v_call: TRBV15
d_call: NA

cdr3_nt: TGTGCCTGCCTGAGCCTAGCGGGACGCGGGGAGCTGTTTTTT
cdr3_aa: CACLSLAGRGELFF
j_call: TRBJ2-2
v_call: TRBV19
d_call: TRBD2

cdr3_nt: TGCGCCAGCAGTGCCCCGCCTAGGACTAGCGAAGACAGGGATGAGCAGTTCTTC
cdr3_aa: CASSAPPRTSEDRDEQFF
j_call: TRBJ2-1
v_call: TRBV10-1
d_call: TRBD2

cdr3_nt: TGTGCCAGCAGCCAAGGGCATCAGCCCCAGCATTTT
cdr3_aa: CASSQGHQPQHF
j_call: TRBJ1-5
v_call: TRBV3-1/TRBV3-2
d_call: NA

cdr3_nt: TGTGCCAGCAGCTTTGACAGGACTAGCCACAATGAGCAGTTCTTC
cdr3_aa: CASSFDRTSHNEQFF
j_call: TRBJ2-1
v_call: TRBV7-2
d_call: TRBD2

cdr3_nt: TGTGCCAGCAGCCAAGCGACTAGCGGGAGACCCTACGAGCAGTACTTC
cdr3_aa: CASSQATSGRPYEQYF
j_call: TRBJ2-7
v_call: TRBV3-1/TRBV3-2
d_call: TRBD2

cdr3_nt: TGTGCCAGCAGCTTAGTCCGGGACAGGGCCCTCTGTGAGCAGTTCTTC
cdr3_aa: CASSLVRDRALCEQFF
j_call: TRBJ2-1
v_call: TRBV7-9
d_call: TRBD1

cdr3_nt: TGTGCCAGCTCACTCGACCTCTCCCGGGGGCAGCCCCAGCATTTT
cdr3_aa: CASSLDLSRGQPQHF
j_call: TRBJ1-5
v_call: TRBV18
d_call: NA

cdr3_nt: TGTGCCAGCAGCCCTACCAGGGCCGGCCGCTCTGGAAACACCATATATTTT
cdr3_aa: CASSPTRAGRSGNTIYF
j_call: TRBJ1-3
v_call: TRBV5-4
d_call: NA

cdr3_nt: TGTGCCATCAGCTCCGGGACAGGGAGCTGGTACGAGCAGTACTTC
cdr3_aa: CAISSGTGSWYEQYF
j_call: TRBJ2-7
v_call: TRBV10-3
d_call: TRBD1

cdr3_nt: TGCGCCAGCAGTGCCGAGAGTGGTTCGCAGTATTTT
cdr3_aa: CASSAESGSQYF
j_call: TRBJ2-3
v_call: TRBV10-1
d_call: NA

cdr3_nt: TGCAGCGTTGAAGATAGCGGCCGCGGACGCTACAATGAGCAGTTCTTC
cdr3_aa: CSVEDSGRGRYNEQFF
j_call: TRBJ2-1
v_call: TRBV29-1
d_call: NA

cdr3_nt: TGTGCCAGTAGTATAGCCCATAGCAATCAGCCCCAGCATTTT
cdr3_aa: CASSIAHSNQPQHF
j_call: TRBJ1-5
v_call: TRBV19
d_call: NA

cdr3_nt: TGCAGCGTGTCAGGGACTAGCGGGAGGACCAATGAGCAGTTCTTC
cdr3_aa: CSVSGTSGRTNEQFF
j_call: TRBJ2-1
v_call: TRBV29-1
d_call: TRBD2

cdr3_nt: TGTGCCAGCAGTTACTCCGCAGAAACCAATCAGCCCCAGCATTTT
cdr3_aa: CASSYSAETNQPQHF
j_call: TRBJ1-5
v_call: TRBV6-5
d_call: NA

cdr3_nt: TGTGCCAGCTCACCACGGGAACAGGGGGCGTACACAGATACGCAGTATTTT
cdr3_aa: CASSPREQGAYTDTQYF
j_call: TRBJ2-3
v_call: TRBV18
d_call: TRBD1

cdr3_nt: TGTGCCAGCAGCGGGCGACACAAGGGCAATCAGCCCCAGCATTTT
cdr3_aa: CASSGRHKGNQPQHF
j_call: TRBJ1-5
v_call: TRBV9
d_call: NA

cdr3_nt: TGTGCCAGCAGGGGACAGGTCGCTTCCTACGAGCAGTACTTC
cdr3_aa: CASRGQVASYEQYF
j_call: TRBJ2-7
v_call: TRBV6-5
d_call: TRBD1

cdr3_nt: TGTGCCAGCTCACTGGACAGCGATTATGGCTACACCTTC
cdr3_aa: CASSLDSDYGYTF
j_call: TRBJ1-2
v_call: TRBV18
d_call: NA

cdr3_nt: TGTGCCAGCAGTCCGCAAACGCGGGGCACCGGGGAGCTGTTTTTT
cdr3_aa: CASSPQTRGTGELFF
j_call: TRBJ2-2
v_call: TRBV6-5
d_call: NA

cdr3_nt: TGTGCCAGTAGTACCGGGACAGCCCATAATTCACCCCTCCACTTT
cdr3_aa: CASSTGTAHNSPLHF
j_call: TRBJ1-6
v_call: TRBV19
d_call: TRBD1

cdr3_nt: TGTGCCAGCAGCTTAGGACAGACGACTGAAGCTTTCTTT
cdr3_aa: CASSLGQTTEAFF
j_call: TRBJ1-1
v_call: TRBV7-9
d_call: NA